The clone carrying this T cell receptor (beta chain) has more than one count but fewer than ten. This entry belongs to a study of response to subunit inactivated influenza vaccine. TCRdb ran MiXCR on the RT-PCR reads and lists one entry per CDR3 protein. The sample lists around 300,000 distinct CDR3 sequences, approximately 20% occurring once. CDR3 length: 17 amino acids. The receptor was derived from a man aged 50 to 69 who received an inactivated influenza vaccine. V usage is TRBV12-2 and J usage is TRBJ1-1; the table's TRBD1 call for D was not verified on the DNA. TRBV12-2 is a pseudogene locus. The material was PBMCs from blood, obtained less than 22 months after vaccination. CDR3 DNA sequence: TGTGCAAGTCGCTTATTTGATAACGTGGGGGGGCACACTGAAGCTTTCTTT. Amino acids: CASRLFDNVGGHTEAFF.